Listed below are T cell receptor beta chains from one sample, sequenced in a study of shared clonotypes between healthy human individuals. Using immunoSEQ multiplex PCR, the repertoire was profiled, and TCRdb retains in-frame clones only, with some absent. This table holds almost 700,000 clones, 90% to 95% found once. The sample was naive CD8+ T cells sorted from blood. The receptors were sampled from a man under 40 in good health. Both conserved end residues are trimmed from each CDR3. Fields, in order: V gene, J gene, CDR3 protein.

>TRBV2|TRBJ2-5
ASSGGLEAQY
>TRBV10-2|TRBJ2-7
ASSFGGSYEQY
>TRBV29-1|TRBJ2-3
SGVLDRGGNTQY
>TRBV28|TRBJ2-7
ASSLEVGSSYEQY
>TRBV9|TRBJ2-1
ASSVGALAGGLNEQF
>TRBV10-2|TRBJ2-7
ASSDFSPYEQY
>TRBV4-2|TRBJ2-1
ASSQSEGVSYNEQF
>TRBV2|TRBJ2-3
ASSDPIRGLAATDTQY
>TRBV30|TRBJ2-3
AWSGVGVADTQY
>TRBV5-8|TRBJ1-4
ASSWRGRATNEKLF
>TRBV30|TRBJ2-1
ARKPRTGDGGISYLSSYNEQF
>TRBV6-5|TRBJ1-3
ASRGRDSGNTIY
>TRBV14|TRBJ2-2
ASSRANTGELF
>TRBV27|TRBJ1-1
ASSLSGGHTEAF
>TRBV6-1|TRBJ2-2
ASSAGTRELF
>TRBV7-6|TRBJ2-5
ASSLDDLETQY
>TRBV9|TRBJ2-5
ASSARLARGTQY
>TRBV7-9|TRBJ2-1
ASSLATGGPYNEQF
>TRBV21-1|TRBJ2-4
ASSKVRRGAYMNIQY